This entry lists 17 T cell receptor beta chains sequenced from one sample in a study of blood T cell repertoires in COVID-19. Sequencing was performed with immunoSEQ multiplex PCR; in TCRdb, only in-frame clones are kept and a portion is missing. The sample gives 300,000 or so clones, just under 85% of which show up once; around 3.9% is in the top ten. Sequences were obtained from peripheral blood. These receptors all come from a woman between 45 and 65 years old with active or convalescent COVID-19.

This clone has only a few counts. The sample holds other DNA sequences that translate to the same CDR3. The chain has TRBV4-2 and TRBJ1-5; D remains ambiguous. Trimming removed 0 bases from V and 2 bases from J, with 11 bases in between. The CDR3 is made up of 16 amino acids. The germline gives CDR1 LGHNA, CDR2 YNFKEQ. The CDR3 is CASSQEGSGGNQPQHF. In DNA, the CDR3 is TGTGCCAGCAGCCAAGAAGGATCCGGGGGCAATCAGCCCCAGCATTTT.

The chain is built from TRBV27 and TRBJ1-1, with no clear D. CDR3 length: 13 residues. The V gene's germline CDR1 is MNHEY and CDR2 SMNVEV (reference sequence). The V end lost 3 bases, the J end lost 6 bases, and 11 bases lay between the germline ends. The CDR3 coding sequence is TGTGCCAGCAGTTTCCACAATAACCCTGAAGCTTTCTTT. Translation gives CASSFHNNPEAFF.

The V gene is TRBV10-1, the J gene TRBJ1-1, with 8 bases lining up with TRBD1. This CDR3 is built from 16 residues. Germline V gene sequence: CDR1 WNHNN, CDR2 SYGVQD (reference sequence). Trimming took 0 bases from V and 5 from J; bases not matched to a gene: 8. CDR3: CASSESSGQARTEAFF. Here the CDR3 DNA reads TGCGCCAGCAGTGAGTCTTCGGGACAGGCCCGGACTGAAGCTTTCTTT.

V usage is TRBV7-9 and J usage is TRBJ1-5, with a tentative D call TRBD1 (6 bases). The CDR3 contains 14 residues. The germline CDR1 and CDR2 sequences are SEHNR and FQNEAQ (reference sequence). V lost 5 bases, J lost 4 bases, and 12 bases lay in between. CDR3 in amino acids: CASSLGQLNQPQHF. The CDR3 DNA follows: TGTGCCAGCAGCCTCGGACAGTTAAATCAGCCCCAGCATTTT.

This chain joins TRBV4-1 and TRBJ1-2, with 11 bases that match TRBD1. Germline loops: CDR1 MGHRA, CDR2 YSYEKL. This CDR3 region has 15 residues. The trim removed 3 bases at V and 4 bases at J, leaving 4 bases unmatched. CDR3 sequence (DNA): TGCGCCAGCAGCCAGGGACAGGGGGACTTCTATGGCTACACCTTC. Residues: CASSQGQGDFYGYTF.

The rearrangement links TRBV7-9 to TRBJ1-3, with 7 bases aligning to TRBD1. The CDR3 consists of 13 residues. With V trimmed by 6 bases and J by 4 bases, 3 bases remained unmatched. Germline CDR1 SEHNR, CDR2 FQNEAQ (reference sequence). The CDR3 spells CASRGGEGNTIYF. In nucleotides, the CDR3 is TGTGCCAGCAGAGGGGGCGAAGGAAACACCATATATTTT.

The chain couples TRBV6-5 to TRBJ2-7, with 11 positions matching TRBD1. CDR1 and CDR2 from the germline V gene are MNHEY and SVGAGI. The CDR3 consists of 12 residues. V gave up 10 bases and J gave up 4 bases; unmatched junction bases: 3. The CDR3 here is CATGTGGYEQYF. CDR3 coding DNA: TGTGCCACCGGGACAGGGGGGTACGAGCAGTACTTC.

The rearrangement links TRBV5-5 to TRBJ2-3, with D possibly being TRBD2 (5 bases). The CDR3 runs 14 residues. The germline V gene has CDR1 SGHKS and CDR2 YYEKEE (reference sequence). Trimming pared 4 bases from V and 3 bases from J, leaving 12 bases between. The CDR3 coding sequence is TGTGCCAGCAGCGTGGGAGCGGATACAGATACGCAGTATTTT. Translation gives CASSVGADTDTQYF.

The chain joins TRBV25-1 to TRBJ2-7, with 14 bases aligning to TRBD2. Germline trimming cut 3 bases from V and 6 bases from J; bases unmatched to any gene: 7. Per the germline V gene, CDR1 is MGHDK and CDR2 is SYGVNS. This CDR3 has 16 residues. CDR3 protein: CASSDEGLAGVLEQYF. The CDR3, as DNA: TGTGCCAGCAGTGACGAGGGACTAGCGGGAGTTCTCGAGCAGTACTTC.

V usage is TRBV11-2 and J usage is TRBJ1-2; D uncertain. CDR3 length: 14 amino acids. The germline V and J ends were trimmed by 5 bases and 7 bases, with 17 bases remaining between them. Per the germline V gene, CDR1 is SGHAT and CDR2 is FQNNGV. CDR3 residues: CASSVDFARSGYTF. The CDR3 DNA reads as TGTGCCAGCAGCGTGGACTTCGCAAGGAGTGGCTACACCTTC.

Concerning this clone itself: A junction boundary mismatches the germline segment, possibly from a read error. The rearrangement links TRBV5-8 to TRBJ2-4, with D possibly matching TRBD1 (5 bases). The CDR3 extends over 9 amino acids. The germline V gene has CDR1 SGHTS and CDR2 YDEGEE. CDR3 residues: CASSLEGAF. The CDR3 DNA sequence: TGTGCCAGCAGCTTGGAAGGGGCCTTC.

The rearrangement joins TRBV7-9 to TRBJ1-6; 10 bases line up with TRBD1. The length of the CDR3 is 16 residues. Germline V lookup: CDR1 SEHNR, CDR2 FQNEAQ (reference sequence). J lost 9 bases, V lost 0 bases, and 5 bases had no gene match. The chain's CDR3 is CASSLAGTGASSPLHF. The CDR3, as DNA: TGTGCCAGCAGCTTAGCTGGGACAGGGGCAAGTTCACCCCTCCACTTT.

This chain links TRBV2 with TRBJ1-5; D may be TRBD1 (6 bases). Trimming left V 2 bases short and J 7 bases short, with 15 bases between. Germline assignment: CDR1 SNHLY and CDR2 FYNNEI. CDR3 length: 15 residues. The CDR3 nucleotides are TGTGCCAGCAGTGAATGGGGGCAGGCAGCCCAGCCCCAGCATTTT. Its protein product is CASSEWGQAAQPQHF.

This chain connects TRBV28 to TRBJ2-6; TRBD1 agrees at 7 bases. The CDR3 is 18 amino acids. Germline V gene lookup returns CDR1 MDHEN and CDR2 SYDVKM. J was trimmed by 0 bases and V by 5 bases; bases with no gene match: 10. The chain's CDR3 is CASSPTGFDRSGANVLTF. The CDR3 DNA follows: TGTGCCAGCAGTCCGACAGGGTTTGACCGCTCTGGGGCCAACGTCCTGACTTTC.

This rearrangement joins TRBV29-1 to TRBJ2-1, with D perhaps TRBD1 (5 bases). CDR3 size: 13 residues. V was pared by 4 bases and J by 6 bases, with 13 bases between. Germline V gene lookup returns CDR1 SQVTM and CDR2 ANQGSEA. CDR3 bases: TGCAGCGTTGGCCAGGGATGGCCCAATGAGCAGTTCTTC. Its translation: CSVGQGWPNEQFF.

The chain links TRBV5-1 to TRBJ1-5; 8 bases line up with TRBD1. Germline values: CDR1 SGHRS, CDR2 YFSETQ. The CDR3 loop spans 14 amino acids. V was pared by 7 bases and J by 5 bases, with 8 bases of the junction left unmatched. The CDR3 is CASAKTGDYQPQHF. The CDR3 region has the DNA TGCGCCAGCGCTAAGACAGGGGACTATCAGCCCCAGCATTTT.

V is TRBV7-9 and J is TRBJ1-2; D might be TRBD1 (5 bases). Trimming shortened V by 5 bases and J by 0 bases, and 13 bases separated the two germline ends. CDR1 and CDR2 (germline): SEHNR, FQNEAQ (reference sequence). The CDR3 sequence is 15 residues long. The CDR3 region is CASSAAGLANYGYTF. In nucleotides, the CDR3 is TGTGCCAGCAGCGCAGCAGGGCTTGCTAACTATGGCTACACCTTC.